Shown below are 28 T cell receptor beta chains from a single sample sequenced in a study of cytomegalovirus exposure and HLA in healthy donors. The PCR employed 60 Vbeta primers together with 13 Jbeta primers. Sequencing was performed with immunoSEQ multiplex PCR; in TCRdb, only in-frame clones are kept and a portion is missing. The sample lists 150,000 to 200,000 clones; approximately 85% were seen once. Sequencing was performed on PBMCs. The source is a man between 18 and 29 years old in good health and CMV-seropositive.

The V call is TRBV29-1, the J call TRBJ2-7, with 7 bases matching TRBD1. CDR3 length: 13 amino acids. In germline, CDR1 is SQVTM, CDR2 ANQGSEA. Trimming cost V 4 bases and J 2 bases; bases outside gene matches: 5. The DNA of the CDR3 is TGCAGCGTTGCCGGACAGGAGACCTACGAGCAGTACTTC. Translation: CSVAGQETYEQYF.

This sequence joins TRBV7-3 and TRBJ2-7; TRBD2 agrees at 7 bases. Germline values: CDR1 SGHTA, CDR2 FQGTGA. The CDR3 runs 18 residues. Germline trimming cut 0 bases from V and 6 bases from J; bases unmatched to any gene: 17. CDR3 amino acids: CASSLTASGGLGFAEQYF. CDR3 sequence (DNA): TGTGCCAGCAGCTTAACGGCTAGCGGAGGGTTGGGATTCGCCGAGCAGTACTTC.

The V and J genes are TRBV12-2 and TRBJ2-7; the DNA was not used to check the table's D call, TRBD2. TRBV12-2 is shown as a pseudogene. This CDR3 contains 15 residues. CDR3 bases: TGTGCAAGTCGCTTGTTTCCTACCCTCCTCTACGAGCAGTACTTC. Amino acids: CASRLFPTLLYEQYF.

The chain carries TRBV19 and TRBJ1-2, with 9 bases fitting TRBD1. This CDR3 region has 16 residues. Germline CDR1 and CDR2: LNHDA and SQIVND (reference sequence). After removal of 8 bases from V and 3 bases from J, the junction contained 13 bases not matched to a gene. The CDR3 sequence: CASSQQGAMRYYGYTF. The CDR3 coding sequence is TGTGCCAGTTCCCAACAGGGGGCAATGCGGTACTATGGCTACACCTTC. Using reference TRBV19 and TRBJ1-2 for the parts outside the CDR3, the full variable domain is DGGITQSPKYLFRKEGQNVTLSCEQNLNHDAMYWYRQDPGQGLRLIYYSQIVNDFQKGDIAEGYSVSREKKESFPLTVTSAQKNPTAFYLCASSQQGAMRYYGYTFGSGTRLTVV.

CDR3 DNA: TGTGCTAGTGAGGGGCTTACCGGGGAGCTGTTTTTT. This gives the protein CASEGLTGELFF. This sequence joins TRBV12-5 and TRBJ2-2, with a tentative D call TRBD1 (5 bases). Germline loops: CDR1 LGHNT, CDR2 FRNRAP. The CDR3 is 12 amino acids. Deletions cut 7 bases from V and 5 bases from J, with 8 bases between.

The chain employs TRBV6-6 and TRBJ1-6; 8 bases are shared with TRBD1. The V and J ends lost 2 bases and 9 bases, in that order; junction bases with no gene match: 6. This CDR3 is built from 15 residues. From germline, CDR1 is MNHNY and CDR2 SVGAGI (reference sequence). The CDR3 DNA sequence: TGTGCCAGCAGTTACATAGGACAGGGAACTTCACCCCTCCACTTT. This codes for CASSYIGQGTSPLHF.

This sequence joins TRBV7-9 and TRBJ1-2; D is unclear. Looked up from germline, CDR1 is SEHNR and CDR2 is FQNEAQ (reference sequence). Trimming shortened V by 5 bases and J by 8 bases, and 3 bases separated the two germline ends. The CDR3 loop spans 9 amino acids. CDR3 sequence: CASSEGYTF. In DNA, the CDR3 is TGTGCCAGCAGCGAGGGCTACACCTTC. Full variable domain (remainder filled in from reference TRBV7-9 and TRBJ1-2): DTGVSQNPRHKITKRGQNVTFRCDPISEHNRLYWYRQTLGQGPEFLTYFQNEAQLEKSRLLSDRFSAERPKGSFSTLEIQRTEQGDSAMYLCASSEGYTFGSGTRLTVV.

This clone was recorded once. The chain couples TRBV5-4 to TRBJ1-2; D is unclear. This CDR3 is built from 11 residues. Germline loops: CDR1 SGHNT, CDR2 YYREEE (reference sequence). Trimming pared 4 bases from V and 5 bases from J, leaving 6 bases between. The CDR3 DNA is TGTGCCAGCAGCGGCGGATATGGCTACACCTTC. Its translation: CASSGGYGYTF.

This chain connects TRBV6-1 to TRBJ2-1; D is unclear. This CDR3 is 14 amino acids long. Germline assignment: CDR1 MNHNS and CDR2 SASEGT. V lost 7 bases to trimming and J lost 4 bases, with 14 bases between them. CDR3 coding DNA: TGTGCCAGCATAGTCGCCGAATTTTACAATGAGCAGTTCTTC. Amino acid sequence: CASIVAEFYNEQFF.

The chain joins TRBV7-8 to TRBJ2-5; TRBD1 agrees at 7 bases. This CDR3 is 14 amino acids long. The J segment lost 4 bases and the V segment lost 5 bases, leaving 7 bases of the junction unmatched. Germline CDR1 SGHVS, CDR2 FQNEAQ. The CDR3 region has the DNA TGTGCCAGCAGCCCTCCGGGACAGAGAGAGACCCAGTACTTC. It encodes CASSPPGQRETQYF.

The chain recombines TRBV7-9 with TRBJ2-1, with 8 bases lining up with TRBD1. The CDR3 is 15 amino acids. Looked up from germline, CDR1 is SEHNR and CDR2 is FQNEAQ (reference sequence). V gave up 3 bases and J gave up 9 bases; unmatched junction bases: 10. This CDR3 reads CASSFQGAYSIEQFF. DNA of the CDR3: TGTGCCAGCAGCTTTCAGGGGGCGTATAGTATTGAGCAGTTCTTC.

The rearrangement links TRBV21-1 to TRBJ1-1. TRBV21-1 is a pseudogene segment. The CDR3 is 14 residues long. The CDR3 sequence is CASSIGSMNTEAFF. The CDR3 DNA is TGTGCCAGCAGCATCGGGAGCATGAACACTGAAGCTTTCTTT.

This sequence joins TRBV7-2 and TRBJ2-4; 9 nucleotides agree with TRBD1. V lost 5 bases to trimming and J lost 7 bases; unmatched junction nucleotides: 9. Germline assignment: CDR1 SGHTA and CDR2 FQGNSA. The CDR3 contains 15 residues. Here the CDR3 reads CASSPPGTGWNIQYF. The DNA for the CDR3 is TGTGCCAGCAGCCCCCCCGGGACAGGGTGGAACATTCAGTACTTC.

The gene calls are TRBV5-1 and TRBJ2-1, with TRBD1 matching over 10 bases. The germline CDR1 and CDR2 sequences are SGHRS and YFSETQ. V shed 4 bases and J 7 bases; nucleotides not matched to a gene: 8. The CDR3 length is 15 residues. The DNA for the CDR3 is TGCGCCAGCAGCCCCGGACAGGGGGACGTGAATGAGCAGTTCTTC. It is translated as CASSPGQGDVNEQFF.

The rearrangement joins TRBV30 to TRBJ2-7, with TRBD2 matching 9 bases. Trimming cost V 2 bases and J 7 bases; bases outside gene matches: 9. CDR3 size: 14 residues. CDR1 and CDR2 from the germline V gene are GTSNPN and SVGIG (reference sequence). CDR3 residues: CAWSTASGAGEQYF. DNA of the CDR3: TGTGCCTGGAGTACCGCTAGCGGGGCAGGGGAGCAGTACTTC. The entire variable domain, with the rest obtained from reference TRBV30 and TRBJ2-7, is as follows: SQTIHQWPATLVQPVGSPLSLECTVEGTSNPNLYWYRQAAGRGLQLLFYSVGIGQISSEVPQNLSASRPQDRQFILSSKKLLLSDSGFYLCAWSTASGAGEQYFGPGTRLTVT.

This chain joins TRBV4-1 and TRBJ2-7; the D is unclear. Per germline, CDR1 MGHRA and CDR2 YSYEKL. The germline V and J ends were trimmed by 1 base and 4 bases, with 11 bases remaining between them. The CDR3 spans 14 residues. CDR3 in DNA: TGCGCCAGCAGCCAAGCGCGATACGGGTACGAGCAGTACTTC. Translating it yields CASSQARYGYEQYF.

The rearrangement links TRBV13 to TRBJ1-2; a weak D match, TRBD1 (6 bases). The CDR3 loop spans 15 amino acids. Trimming pared 4 bases from V and 1 base from J, leaving 13 bases between. Germline CDR1 PRHDT, CDR2 FYEKMQ (reference sequence). DNA for the CDR3: TGTGCCAGCAGCTCTTCCGACAGGTATAACTATGGCTACACCTTC. Its protein is CASSSSDRYNYGYTF.

The chain joins TRBV7-6 to TRBJ1-1; D not certain. Germline CDR1 is SGHVS and CDR2 is FNYEAQ. Trimming shortened V by 3 bases and J by 3 bases, and 11 bases separated the two germline ends. The CDR3 is made up of 14 amino acids. As DNA, the CDR3 is TGTGCCAGCAGCTTTGGTCAGGCCCACACTGAAGCTTTCTTT. As protein: CASSFGQAHTEAFF.

J is TRBJ2-1 and V is TRBV6-4, with TRBD2 matching over 9 bases. The V segment lost 4 bases and the J segment 4 bases; nucleotides outside the gene matches: 5. This CDR3 region has 15 residues. The germline CDR1 and CDR2 sequences are MRHNA and SNTAGT. This CDR3 reads CASSVVAGEYNEQFF. DNA of the CDR3: TGTGCCAGCAGTGTTGTAGCGGGGGAGTACAATGAGCAGTTCTTC.

The DNA for the CDR3 is TGTGCCAGCAGCGGTACCCAGAGGGGACTCTCTGAGACCCAGTACTTC. The encoded protein is CASSGTQRGLSETQYF. The chain carries TRBV9 and TRBJ2-5; weak D call: TRBD2 (6 bases). Germline loops: CDR1 SGDLS, CDR2 YYNGEE. Deletions cut 3 bases from V and 5 bases from J, with 20 bases between. CDR3 size: 16 residues.

The gene calls are TRBV5-8 and TRBJ2-1, with 7 bases lining up with TRBD1. The CDR3 consists of 13 residues. The ends lost 3 bases at V and 5 bases at J; junction bases unmatched: 2. Germline assignment: CDR1 SGHTS and CDR2 YDEGEE. The CDR3 reads CASSYRGNNEQFF. In DNA form, the CDR3 reads TGTGCCAGCAGCTACAGGGGAAACAATGAGCAGTTCTTC.

The chain is built from TRBV4-1 and TRBJ1-2, with D uncertain. Germline V lookup: CDR1 MGHRA, CDR2 YSYEKL. This CDR3 is 15 amino acids long. V was pared by 0 bases and J by 0 bases, with 8 bases between. CDR3 in DNA: TGCGCCAGCAGCCAAGAGGAGGGTGCTAACTATGGCTACACCTTC. As protein: CASSQEEGANYGYTF.

The V call is TRBV10-3, the J call TRBJ2-7, with D possibly being TRBD2 (6 bases). This CDR3 comprises 15 residues. Trimming stripped 5 bases from V and 2 bases from J, with 16 bases between. Per the germline V gene, CDR1 is ENHRY and CDR2 is SYGVKD. The CDR3 nucleotides are TGTGCCATCAGTTCTAGCGAGGGCCCGGCCTACGAGCAGTACTTC. Translated: CAISSSEGPAYEQYF.

The chain joins TRBV18 to TRBJ2-5; TRBD2 is a possible D gene (5 bases). V was clipped by 3 bases and J by 2 bases, with 10 bases between them. CDR1 is KGHSH and CDR2 is LQKENI in the germline V gene. There are 14 residues in the CDR3. CDR3 amino acids: CASSPREGQETQYF. The CDR3 bases are TGTGCCAGCTCACCCCGGGAAGGGCAAGAGACCCAGTACTTC.

This clone has a single count. The chain is built from TRBV6-6 and TRBJ1-2, with 7 bases fitting TRBD1. With V trimmed by 4 bases and J by 4 bases, 3 bases remained unmatched. Germline CDR1 MNHNY, CDR2 SVGAGI (reference sequence). The CDR3 is made up of 13 amino acids. CDR3 nucleotides: TGTGCCAGCAGTTCGACAGGGATCTATGGCTACACCTTC. It specifies CASSSTGIYGYTF.

The chain joins TRBV9 to TRBJ2-5; 11 positions agree with TRBD2. V shed 6 bases, J shed 3 bases, and the junction held 13 bases outside the gene matches. Germline-derived CDR1 and CDR2 are SGDLS and YYNGEE. CDR3 length equals 17 residues. Written as DNA, the CDR3 is TGTGCCAGCACCCCCTCAACTAGCGGGGGAAGGGAAGAGACCCAGTACTTC. Its protein is CASTPSTSGGREETQYF.

This clone is a singleton in its sample. V and J are TRBV5-1 and TRBJ1-3, with TRBD1 identical over 10 bases. V gave up 2 bases and J gave up 2 bases; unmatched junction bases: 4. This CDR3 is 16 amino acids long. Per the germline V gene, CDR1 is SGHRS and CDR2 is YFSETQ. CDR3 coding DNA: TGCGCCAGCAGCTTAACCGGGACAGGGGCTGGAAACACCATATATTTT. Translated, it gives CASSLTGTGAGNTIYF.

The rearrangement joins TRBV29-1 to TRBJ2-7, with unresolved D. V lost 7 bases and J lost 0, with 13 bases in between. The CDR3 covers 13 residues. Germline CDR1 SQVTM, CDR2 ANQGSEA. This CDR3 is CSALGGDSYEQYF. As DNA, the CDR3 is TGCAGCGCGCTCGGCGGTGACTCCTACGAGCAGTACTTC.